Included here is one TCR beta chain sequence, with context. Trimming left V 0 bases short and J 3 bases short, with 18 bases between. The germline V gene encodes CDR1 DFQATT and CDR2 SNEGSKA (reference sequence). The CDR3 spans 16 residues. This entry is derived from a study of T-cell memory formation after mild COVID-19. Using its own MiXCR run on the 5' RACE reads, TCRdb lists one record per CDR3 protein. The sample has around 200,000 distinct CDR3 sequences; over 20% are singletons. The chain employs TRBV20-1 and TRBJ2-7; D is perhaps TRBD1 (6 bases). This TCR derives from an adult woman who had mild COVID-19 (a few samples of this study predate the infection). Cell type and time point are not known. The sample consisted of PBMCs or a T cell subset sorted from them (not recorded which). The CDR3 reads CSARDRVGATLYEQYF. DNA for the CDR3: TGCAGTGCTAGAGATCGGGTGGGGGCTACACTCTACGAGCAGTACTTC.